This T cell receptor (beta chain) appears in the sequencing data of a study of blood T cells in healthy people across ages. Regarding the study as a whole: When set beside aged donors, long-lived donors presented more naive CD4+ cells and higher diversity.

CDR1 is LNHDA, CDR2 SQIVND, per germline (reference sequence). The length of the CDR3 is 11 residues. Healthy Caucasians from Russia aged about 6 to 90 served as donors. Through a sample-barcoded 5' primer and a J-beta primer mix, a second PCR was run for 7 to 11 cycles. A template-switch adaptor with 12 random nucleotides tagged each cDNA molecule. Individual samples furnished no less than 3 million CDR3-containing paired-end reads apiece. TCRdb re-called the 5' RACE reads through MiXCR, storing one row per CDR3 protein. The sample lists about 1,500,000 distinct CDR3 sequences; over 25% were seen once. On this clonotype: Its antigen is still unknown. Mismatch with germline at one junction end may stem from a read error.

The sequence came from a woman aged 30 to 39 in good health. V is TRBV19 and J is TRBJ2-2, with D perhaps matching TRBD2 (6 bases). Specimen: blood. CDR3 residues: CASSIPGGLFF. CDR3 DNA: TGTGCCAGTAGTATTCCCGGGGGGCTGTTTTTT.